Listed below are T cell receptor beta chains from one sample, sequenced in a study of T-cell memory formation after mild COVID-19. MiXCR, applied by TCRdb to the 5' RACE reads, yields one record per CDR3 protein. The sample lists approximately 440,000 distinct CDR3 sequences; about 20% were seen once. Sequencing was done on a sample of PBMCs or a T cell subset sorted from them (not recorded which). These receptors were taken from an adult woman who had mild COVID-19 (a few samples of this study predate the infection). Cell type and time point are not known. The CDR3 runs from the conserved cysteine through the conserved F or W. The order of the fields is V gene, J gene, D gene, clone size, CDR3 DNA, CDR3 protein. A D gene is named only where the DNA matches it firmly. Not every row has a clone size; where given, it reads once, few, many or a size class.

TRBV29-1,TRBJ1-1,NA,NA,TGCAGCGCACAAGGGCAGAGGAACACTGAAGCTTTCTTT,CSAQGQRNTEAFF
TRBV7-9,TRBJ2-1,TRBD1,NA,TGTGCCAGCAGCTCACACAGGGGTTATCAGTACAATGAGCAGTTCTTC,CASSSHRGYQYNEQFF
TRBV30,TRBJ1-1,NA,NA,TGTGCCTGGAACAGGGACACTGAAGCTTTCTTT,CAWNRDTEAFF
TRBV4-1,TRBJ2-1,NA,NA,TGCGCCAGTCATTCCTACAATGAGCAGTTCTTC,CASHSYNEQFF
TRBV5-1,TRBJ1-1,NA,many,TGCGCCAGCAGCCGGAGGGGGAACACTGAAGCTTTCTTT,CASSRRGNTEAFF
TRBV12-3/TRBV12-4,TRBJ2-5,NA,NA,TGTGCCAGCAGTAAAACGACAGGTTATCAAGAGACCCAGTACTTC,CASSKTTGYQETQYF
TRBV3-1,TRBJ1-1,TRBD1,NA,TGTGCCAGCAGCCCATACAGGGGGCTTAACACTGAAGCTTTCTTT,CASSPYRGLNTEAFF
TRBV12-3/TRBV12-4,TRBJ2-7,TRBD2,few,TGTGCCAGCAGTTTATCGGGGGGTGACGAGCAGTACTTC,CASSLSGGDEQYF
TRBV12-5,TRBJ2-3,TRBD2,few,TGTGCTAGTGGTCGCGGGAGGGCCACAGATACGCAGTATTTT,CASGRGRATDTQYF
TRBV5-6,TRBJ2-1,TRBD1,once,TGTGCCAGCAGCTTCCGTCCAGGGGGAAATGAGCAGTTCTTC,CASSFRPGGNEQFF
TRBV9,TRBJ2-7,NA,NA,TGTGCCAGCAGCGTAGGGGACACGAGCTCCTACGAGCAGTACTTC,CASSVGDTSSYEQYF